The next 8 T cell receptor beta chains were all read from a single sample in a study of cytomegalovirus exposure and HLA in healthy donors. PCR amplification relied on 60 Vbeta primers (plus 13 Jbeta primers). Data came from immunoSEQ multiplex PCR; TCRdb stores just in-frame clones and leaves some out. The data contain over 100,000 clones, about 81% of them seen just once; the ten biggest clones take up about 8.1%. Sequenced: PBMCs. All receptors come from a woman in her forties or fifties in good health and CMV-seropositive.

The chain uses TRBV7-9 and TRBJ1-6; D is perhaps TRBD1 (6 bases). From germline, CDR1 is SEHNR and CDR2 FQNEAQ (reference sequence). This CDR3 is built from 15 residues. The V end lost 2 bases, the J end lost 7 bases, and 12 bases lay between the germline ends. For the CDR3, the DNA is TGTGCCAGCAGCTTAATACAGGGAGGGAATTCACCCCTCCACTTT. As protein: CASSLIQGGNSPLHF.

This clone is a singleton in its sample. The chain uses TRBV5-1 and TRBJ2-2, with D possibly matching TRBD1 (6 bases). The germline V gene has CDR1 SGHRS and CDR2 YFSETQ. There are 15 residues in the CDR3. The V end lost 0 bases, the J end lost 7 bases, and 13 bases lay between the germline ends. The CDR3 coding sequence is TGCGCCAGCAGCTTGGGCCCAGGGGAAATCGGGGAGCTGTTTTTT. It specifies CASSLGPGEIGELFF.

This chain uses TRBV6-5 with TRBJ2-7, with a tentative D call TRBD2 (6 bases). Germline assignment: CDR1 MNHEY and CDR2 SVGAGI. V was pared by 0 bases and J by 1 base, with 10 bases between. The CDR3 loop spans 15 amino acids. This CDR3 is CASSYSRDSSYEQYF. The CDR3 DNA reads TGTGCCAGCAGTTACTCGAGGGACTCTTCCTACGAGCAGTACTTC.

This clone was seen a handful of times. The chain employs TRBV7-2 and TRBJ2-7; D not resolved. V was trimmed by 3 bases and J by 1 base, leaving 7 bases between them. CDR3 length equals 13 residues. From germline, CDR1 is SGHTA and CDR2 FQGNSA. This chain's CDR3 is CASSLTESYEQYF. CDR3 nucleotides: TGTGCCAGCAGCTTGACGGAGTCCTACGAGCAGTACTTC.

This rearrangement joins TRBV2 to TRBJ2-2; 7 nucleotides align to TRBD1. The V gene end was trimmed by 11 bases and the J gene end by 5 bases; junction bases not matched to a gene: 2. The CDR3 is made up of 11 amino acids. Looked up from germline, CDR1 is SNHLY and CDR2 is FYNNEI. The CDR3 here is CAGTETGELFF. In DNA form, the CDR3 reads TGTGCCGGGACAGAAACCGGGGAGCTGTTTTTT.

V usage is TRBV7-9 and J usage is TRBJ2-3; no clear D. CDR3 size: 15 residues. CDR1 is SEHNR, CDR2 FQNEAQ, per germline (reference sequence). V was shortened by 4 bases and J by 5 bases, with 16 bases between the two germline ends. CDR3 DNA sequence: TGTGCCAGCAGCTCAGACGACCCGGGTAAAGATACGCAGTATTTT. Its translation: CASSSDDPGKDTQYF.

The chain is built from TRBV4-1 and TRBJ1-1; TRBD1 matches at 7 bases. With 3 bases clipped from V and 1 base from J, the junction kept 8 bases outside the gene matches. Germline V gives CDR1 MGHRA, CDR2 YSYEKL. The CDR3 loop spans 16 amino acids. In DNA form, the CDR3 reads TGCGCCAGCAGCCATTCAGGGGGAAGAGGGAACACTGAAGCTTTCTTT. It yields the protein CASSHSGGRGNTEAFF.

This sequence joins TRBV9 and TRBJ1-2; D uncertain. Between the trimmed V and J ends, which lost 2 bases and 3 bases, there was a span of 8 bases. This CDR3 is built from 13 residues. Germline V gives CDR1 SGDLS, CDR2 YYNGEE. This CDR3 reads CASSVQDHYGYTF. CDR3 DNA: TGTGCCAGCAGCGTTCAGGATCACTATGGCTACACCTTC.